The source of this T cell receptor (beta chain) is a study of shared clonotypes between healthy human individuals. Study details: Each donor's CD4 naive and CD4 memory cells filled three plates apiece, CD8 naive two, and CD8 memory one. Regarding the study as a whole: For naive CD4 cells, 4% to 6% of clonotypes were shared across a few donors. Larger estimated richness was generally recorded for naive subsets relative to memory subsets.

Assay: immunoSEQ multiplex PCR; the TCRdb copy retains only in-frame clones and omits some. The table has approximately 1,000,000 clones, approximately 80% seen once. On this clone: Its specificity is unknown.

This CDR3 is built from 14 residues. V shed 0 bases and J shed 13 bases, with 17 bases lying between them. Germline CDR1 reads SGHRS; CDR2 reads YFSETQ. The specimen was memory CD4+ T cells from PBMCs. As for subset: CD45RA-negative fraction. The J gene is TRBJ2-1, the V gene TRBV5-1; D may correspond to TRBD1 or TRBD2 (5 bases each). The receptor's source is a man younger than 35 in good health. Some clones in this sample may be carry-over from other donors' samples. CDR3 in DNA: TGCGCCAGCAGCTTGGTCGGAGTCTTCGGGGCCCAGTTCTTC. Translating gives CASSLVGVFGAQFF. Full variable domain (outside the CDR3, taken from reference TRBV5-1 and TRBJ2-1): KAGVTQTPRYLIKTRGQQVTLSCSPISGHRSVSWYQQTPGQGLQFLFEYFSETQRNKGNFPGRFSGRQFSNSRSEMNVSTLELGDSALYLCASSLVGVFGAQFFGPGTRLTVL.